Sequencing of this TCR beta chain was carried out in a study of PD-L1 blockade in urothelial cancer. Time point defined: peripheral blood 6 weeks after treatment start. Assay used: immunoSEQ multiplex PCR; TCRdb lists only in-frame clones, some missing. This sample has about 50,000 clones, with approximately 90% found just once. Trimming took off 6 bases at V and 3 bases at J, with 11 bases between the two ends. The length of the CDR3 is 13 residues. Looked up from germline, CDR1 is KGHSH and CDR2 is LQKENI. A single count supports this clone. The sample here was PBMCs, taken around atezolizumab (anti-PD-L1) treatment. The chain combines TRBV18 with TRBJ1-1; the D gene is possibly TRBD1 (6 bases). The receptor comes from a man aged 55 to 70 with urothelial cancer. For the CDR3, the DNA is TGTGCCAGCTCTGAGGGGGGGCACACTGAAGCTTTCTTT. This encodes CASSEGGHTEAFF.